Listed here is a single T cell receptor (beta chain). Germline lookup yields CDR1 MNHEY and CDR2 SMNVEV (reference sequence). The V gene lost 5 bases and the J gene lost 4 bases, with 15 bases spanning the gap. The CDR3 loop spans 14 amino acids. This entry belongs to a study of T cell changes during pregnancy in multiple sclerosis. Assay: immunoSEQ multiplex PCR; the TCRdb copy retains only in-frame clones and omits some. Altogether about 79,000 clones are present, 80% to 95% being singletons, with the ten largest covering roughly 0.44%. This chain links TRBV27 with TRBJ2-7, with D possibly TRBD1 on 6 matching bases. The source was CD4+ T cells from peripheral blood mononuclear cells, collected in the second trimester of pregnancy. The clonotype originates from a female donor with multiple sclerosis, enrolled in a pregnancy study. The CDR3 bases are TGTGCCAGCAGTGGACCAGACAGGAGATACGAGCAGTACTTC. It translates to CASSGPDRRYEQYF.